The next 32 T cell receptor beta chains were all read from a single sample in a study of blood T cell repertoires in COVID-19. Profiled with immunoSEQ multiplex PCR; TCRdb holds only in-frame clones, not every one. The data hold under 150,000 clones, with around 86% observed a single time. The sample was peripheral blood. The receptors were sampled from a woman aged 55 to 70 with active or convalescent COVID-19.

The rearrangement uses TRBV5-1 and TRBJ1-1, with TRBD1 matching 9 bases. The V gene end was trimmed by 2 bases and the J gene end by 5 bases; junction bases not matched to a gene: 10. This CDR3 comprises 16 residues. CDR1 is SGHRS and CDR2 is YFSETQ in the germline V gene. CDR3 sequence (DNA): TGCGCCAGCAGCTTATCTACAGGGGGCGGTAATACTGAAGCTTTCTTT. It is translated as CASSLSTGGGNTEAFF.

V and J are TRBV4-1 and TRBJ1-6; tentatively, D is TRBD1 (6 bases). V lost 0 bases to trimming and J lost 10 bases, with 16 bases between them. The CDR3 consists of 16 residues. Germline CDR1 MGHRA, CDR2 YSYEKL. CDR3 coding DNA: TGCGCCAGCAGCCAAGAGGGGGCAGGGGCTAGGTCACCCCTCCACTTT. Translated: CASSQEGAGARSPLHF.

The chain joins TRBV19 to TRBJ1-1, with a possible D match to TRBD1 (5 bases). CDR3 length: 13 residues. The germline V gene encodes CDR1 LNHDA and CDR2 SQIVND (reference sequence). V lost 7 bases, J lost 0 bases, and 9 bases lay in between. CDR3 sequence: CASTGRVNTEAFF. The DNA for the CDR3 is TGTGCCAGTACGGGCAGGGTGAACACTGAAGCTTTCTTT.

CDR3 coding DNA: TGTGCCAGCAGCCCGAGGACAGGGGACAGGAATGAGCAGTTCTTC. Amino acids: CASSPRTGDRNEQFF. J is TRBJ2-1 and V is TRBV7-9, with TRBD1 identical over 9 bases. Germline CDR1 SEHNR, CDR2 FQNEAQ (reference sequence). Trimming cost V 5 bases and J 7 bases; bases outside gene matches: 9. CDR3 size: 15 residues.

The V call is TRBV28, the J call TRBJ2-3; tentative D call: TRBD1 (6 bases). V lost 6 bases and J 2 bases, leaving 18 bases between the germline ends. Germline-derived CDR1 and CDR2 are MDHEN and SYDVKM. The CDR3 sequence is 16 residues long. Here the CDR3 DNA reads TGTGCCAGCAGAAAGGGACATCTTCGGGTCACAGATACGCAGTATTTT. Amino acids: CASRKGHLRVTDTQYF.

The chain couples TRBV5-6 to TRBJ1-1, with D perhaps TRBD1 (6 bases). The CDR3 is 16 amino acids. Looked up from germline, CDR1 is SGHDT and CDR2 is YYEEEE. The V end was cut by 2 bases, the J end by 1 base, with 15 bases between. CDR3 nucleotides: TGTGCCAGCAGCTTAAACTCGGACAGACAGAACACTGAAGCTTTCTTT. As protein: CASSLNSDRQNTEAFF.

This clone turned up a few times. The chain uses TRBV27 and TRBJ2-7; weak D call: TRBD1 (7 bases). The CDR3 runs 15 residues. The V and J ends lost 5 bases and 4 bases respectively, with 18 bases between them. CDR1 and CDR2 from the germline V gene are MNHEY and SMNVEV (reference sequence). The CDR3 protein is CASSRRQGLGYEQYF. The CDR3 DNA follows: TGTGCCAGCAGTCGCCGACAGGGACTTGGATACGAGCAGTACTTC.

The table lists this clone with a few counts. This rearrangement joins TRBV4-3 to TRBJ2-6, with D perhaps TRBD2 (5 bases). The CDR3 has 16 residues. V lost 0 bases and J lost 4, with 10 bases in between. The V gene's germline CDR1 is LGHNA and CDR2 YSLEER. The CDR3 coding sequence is TGCGCCAGCAGCCAAGATACGGGGTCGGGGGCCAACGTCCTGACTTTC. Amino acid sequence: CASSQDTGSGANVLTF.

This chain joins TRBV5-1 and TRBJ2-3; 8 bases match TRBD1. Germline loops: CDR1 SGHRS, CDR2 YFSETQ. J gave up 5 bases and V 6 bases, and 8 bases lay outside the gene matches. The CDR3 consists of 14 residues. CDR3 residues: CASNSQGGVDTQYF. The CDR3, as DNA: TGCGCCAGCAATTCACAGGGGGGAGTAGATACGCAGTATTTT.

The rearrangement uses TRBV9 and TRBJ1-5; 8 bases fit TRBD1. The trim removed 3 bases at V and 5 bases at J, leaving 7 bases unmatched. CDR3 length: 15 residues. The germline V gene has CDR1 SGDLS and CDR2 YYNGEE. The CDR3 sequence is CASSGTGNPYQPQHF. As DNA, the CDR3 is TGTGCCAGCAGCGGGACAGGGAATCCCTATCAGCCCCAGCATTTT.

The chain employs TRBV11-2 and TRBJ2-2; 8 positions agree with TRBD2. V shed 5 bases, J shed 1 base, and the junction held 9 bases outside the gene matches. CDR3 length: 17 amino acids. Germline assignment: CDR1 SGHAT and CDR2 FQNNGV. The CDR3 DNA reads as TGTGCCAGCAGCACTCCGGGCCTAGCGGGGAACACCGGGGAGCTGTTTTTT. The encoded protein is CASSTPGLAGNTGELFF.

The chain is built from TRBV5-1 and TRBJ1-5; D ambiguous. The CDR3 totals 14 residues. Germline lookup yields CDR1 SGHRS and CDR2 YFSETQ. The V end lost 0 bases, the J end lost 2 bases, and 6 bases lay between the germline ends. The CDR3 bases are TGCGCCAGCAGCTTGGCCCCGGGCAATCAGCCCCAGCATTTT. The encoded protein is CASSLAPGNQPQHF.

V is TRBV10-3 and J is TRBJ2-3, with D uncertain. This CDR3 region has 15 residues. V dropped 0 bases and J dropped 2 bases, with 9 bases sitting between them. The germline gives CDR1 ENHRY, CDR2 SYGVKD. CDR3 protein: CAISESSRYTDTQYF. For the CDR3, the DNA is TGTGCCATCAGTGAGTCTTCACGCTACACAGATACGCAGTATTTT.

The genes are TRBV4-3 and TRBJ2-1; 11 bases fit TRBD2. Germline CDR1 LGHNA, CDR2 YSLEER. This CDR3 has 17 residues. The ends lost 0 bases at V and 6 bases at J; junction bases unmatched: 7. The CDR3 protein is CASSQEELAGEANEQFF. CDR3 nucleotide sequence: TGCGCCAGCAGCCAAGAGGAACTAGCGGGAGAAGCCAATGAGCAGTTCTTC.

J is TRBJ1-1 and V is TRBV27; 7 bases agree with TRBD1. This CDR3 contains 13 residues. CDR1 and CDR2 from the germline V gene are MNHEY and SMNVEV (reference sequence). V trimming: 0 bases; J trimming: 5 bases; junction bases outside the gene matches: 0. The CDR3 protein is CASSLSTGTEAFF. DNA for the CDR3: TGTGCCAGCAGTTTATCGACAGGGACTGAAGCTTTCTTT.

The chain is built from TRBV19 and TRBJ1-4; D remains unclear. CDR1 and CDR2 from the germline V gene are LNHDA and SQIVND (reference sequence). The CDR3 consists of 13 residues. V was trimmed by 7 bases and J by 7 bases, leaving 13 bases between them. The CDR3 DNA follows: TGTGCCAGTAACAAGACACCTACTGAAAAACTGTTTTTT. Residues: CASNKTPTEKLFF.

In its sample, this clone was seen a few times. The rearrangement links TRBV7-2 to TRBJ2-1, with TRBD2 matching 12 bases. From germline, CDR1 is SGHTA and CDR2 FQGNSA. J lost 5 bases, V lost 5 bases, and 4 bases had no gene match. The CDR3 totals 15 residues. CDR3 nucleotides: TGTGCCAGCAGCCCGACTAGCGGGAGCCACAATGAGCAGTTCTTC. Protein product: CASSPTSGSHNEQFF.

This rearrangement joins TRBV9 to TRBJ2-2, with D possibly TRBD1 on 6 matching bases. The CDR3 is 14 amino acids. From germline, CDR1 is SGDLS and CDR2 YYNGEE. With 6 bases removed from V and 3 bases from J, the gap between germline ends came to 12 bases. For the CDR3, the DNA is TGTGCCAGCACGACAGGTACTGACACCGGGGAGCTGTTTTTT. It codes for CASTTGTDTGELFF.

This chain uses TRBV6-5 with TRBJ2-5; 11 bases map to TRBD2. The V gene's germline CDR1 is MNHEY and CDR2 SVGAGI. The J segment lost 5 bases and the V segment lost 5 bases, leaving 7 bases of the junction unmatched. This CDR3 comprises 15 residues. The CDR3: CASSHRLAGRETQYF. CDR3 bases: TGTGCCAGCAGTCACCGACTAGCGGGGAGGGAGACCCAGTACTTC.

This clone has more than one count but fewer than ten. The CDR3 DNA is TGTGCGTCAGCAAGGGGAGGCGGGAGGTCAGATACGCAGTATTTT. This sequence encodes CASARGGGRSDTQYF. The rearrangement uses TRBV7-9 and TRBJ2-3; 8 nucleotides match TRBD2. In germline, CDR1 is SEHNR, CDR2 FQNEAQ (reference sequence). The CDR3 has 15 amino acids.

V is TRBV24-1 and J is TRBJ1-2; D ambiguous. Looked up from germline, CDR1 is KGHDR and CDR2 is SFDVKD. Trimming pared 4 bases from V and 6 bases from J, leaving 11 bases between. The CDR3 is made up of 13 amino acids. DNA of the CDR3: TGTGCCACCAGTGAGCGGTTCTGGGATGGCTACACCTTC. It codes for CATSERFWDGYTF.

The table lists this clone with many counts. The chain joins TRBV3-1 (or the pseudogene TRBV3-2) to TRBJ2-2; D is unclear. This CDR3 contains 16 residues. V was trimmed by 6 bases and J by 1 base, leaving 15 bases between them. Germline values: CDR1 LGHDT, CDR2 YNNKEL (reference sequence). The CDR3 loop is CASRRFIAGNTGELFF. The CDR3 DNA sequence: TGTGCCAGCAGGAGGTTCATAGCCGGGAACACCGGGGAGCTGTTTTTT.

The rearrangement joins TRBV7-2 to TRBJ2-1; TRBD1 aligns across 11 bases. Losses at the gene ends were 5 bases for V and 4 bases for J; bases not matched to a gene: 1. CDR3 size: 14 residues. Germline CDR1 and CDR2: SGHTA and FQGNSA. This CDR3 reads CASSGTGGYNEQFF. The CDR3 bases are TGTGCCAGCAGCGGGACAGGGGGATACAATGAGCAGTTCTTC.

The CDR3 sequence: CAWSVRVKETQYF. CDR3 nucleotide sequence: TGTGCCTGGAGTGTACGAGTGAAAGAGACCCAGTACTTC. The gene calls are TRBV30 and TRBJ2-5, with D uncertain. Germline V gene lookup returns CDR1 GTSNPN and CDR2 SVGIG (reference sequence). This CDR3 is 13 amino acids long. V lost 0 bases to trimming and J lost 3 bases, with 8 bases between them.

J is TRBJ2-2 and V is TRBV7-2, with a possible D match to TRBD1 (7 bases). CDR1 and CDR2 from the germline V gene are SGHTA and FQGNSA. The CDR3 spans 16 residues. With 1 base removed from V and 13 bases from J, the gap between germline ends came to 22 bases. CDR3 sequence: CASSLDGTAARGGLFF. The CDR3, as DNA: TGTGCCAGCAGCTTAGACGGGACAGCGGCCCGGGGAGGGCTGTTTTTT.

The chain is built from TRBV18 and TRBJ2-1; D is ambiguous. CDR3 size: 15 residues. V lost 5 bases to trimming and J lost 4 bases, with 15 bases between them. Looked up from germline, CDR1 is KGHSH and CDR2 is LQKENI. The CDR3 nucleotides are TGTGCCAGCTCATTCTCATCCTCGGTTTACAATGAGCAGTTCTTC. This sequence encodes CASSFSSSVYNEQFF. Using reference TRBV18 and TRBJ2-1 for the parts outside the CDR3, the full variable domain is NAGVMQNPRHLVRRRGQEARLRCSPMKGHSHVYWYRQLPEEGLKFMVYLQKENIIDESGMPKERFSAEFPKEGPSILRIQQVVRGDSAAYFCASSFSSSVYNEQFFGPGTRLTVL.

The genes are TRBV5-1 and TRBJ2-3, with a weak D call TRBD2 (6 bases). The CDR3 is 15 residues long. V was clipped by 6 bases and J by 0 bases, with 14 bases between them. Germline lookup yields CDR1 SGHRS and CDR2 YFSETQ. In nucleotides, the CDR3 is TGCGCCAGCAACCGCTGGGAGGCTAGCACAGATACGCAGTATTTT. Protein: CASNRWEASTDTQYF.

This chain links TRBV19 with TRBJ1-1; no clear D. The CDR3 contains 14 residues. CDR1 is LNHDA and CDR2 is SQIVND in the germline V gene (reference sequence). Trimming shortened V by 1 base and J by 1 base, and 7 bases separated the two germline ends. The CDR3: CASSIALRNTEAFF. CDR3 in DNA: TGTGCCAGTAGTATAGCACTTAGGAACACTGAAGCTTTCTTT.

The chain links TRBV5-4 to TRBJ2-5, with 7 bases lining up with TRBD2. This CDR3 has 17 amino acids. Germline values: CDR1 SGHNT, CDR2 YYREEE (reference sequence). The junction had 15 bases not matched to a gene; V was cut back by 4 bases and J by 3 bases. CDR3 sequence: CASSQSGGGPRKETQYF. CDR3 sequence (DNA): TGTGCCAGCAGCCAGTCCGGCGGGGGACCCAGAAAAGAGACCCAGTACTTC.

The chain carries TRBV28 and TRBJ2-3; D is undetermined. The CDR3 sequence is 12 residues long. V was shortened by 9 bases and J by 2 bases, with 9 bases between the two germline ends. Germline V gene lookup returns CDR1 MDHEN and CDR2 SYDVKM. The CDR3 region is CASTRYTDTQYF. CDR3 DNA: TGTGCCAGTACGCGCTACACAGATACGCAGTATTTT.

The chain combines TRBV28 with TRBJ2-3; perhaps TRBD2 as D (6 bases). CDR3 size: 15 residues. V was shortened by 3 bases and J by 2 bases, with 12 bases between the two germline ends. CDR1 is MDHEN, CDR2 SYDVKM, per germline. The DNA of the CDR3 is TGTGCCAGCAGTTTGTCCGGGGGTTACACAGATACGCAGTATTTT. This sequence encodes CASSLSGGYTDTQYF.

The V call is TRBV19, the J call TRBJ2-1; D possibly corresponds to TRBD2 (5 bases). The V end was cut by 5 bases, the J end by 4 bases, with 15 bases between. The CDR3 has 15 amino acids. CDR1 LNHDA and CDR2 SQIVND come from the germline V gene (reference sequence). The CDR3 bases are TGTGCCAGTAGTCCGACTTCTGACTATTACAATGAGCAGTTCTTC. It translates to CASSPTSDYYNEQFF.